This T cell receptor beta chain was profiled in a study of human T cells and chemical hapten exposure. In the study overall: Sensitization applied 2% DPC to approximately 2 cm by approximately 2 cm of upper inner arm skin. Across its approximately 25 weeks, the study gave patients weekly diphenylcyclopropenone doses to the scalp. Study-wide results and caveats: DPC sensitization produced no change in TCRs with frequency above 1 in 1000.

Worth noting for this clonotype: The antigen remains unidentified.

Described time point: patch test 3, about 24 weeks after DPC sensitization. The treatment here: therapeutic diphenylcyclopropenone sensitization with weekly scalp DPC. TCRdb passed the RACE reads through MiXCR, listing each CDR3 protein once. Among roughly 84,000 distinct CDR3 sequences listed, under 14% were seen once. The receptor was isolated from a woman aged 45-65 years with alopecia areata. Some clones in this sample may be carry-over from other donors' samples. Here the sequenced sample was whole blood, taken in connection with sensitization to the hapten diphenylcyclopropenone (DPC).

The CDR3 region is CASSPAGAGANVLTF. The CDR3 nucleotides are TGCGCCAGCAGCCCGGCGGGCGCTGGGGCCAACGTCCTGACTTTC. The rearrangement joins TRBV5-1 to TRBJ2-6, with D tentatively TRBD2 (5 bases). Trimming pared 4 bases from V and 2 bases from J, leaving 10 bases between. The germline gives CDR1 SGHRS, CDR2 YFSETQ. The CDR3 is 15 amino acids.